The 3 T cell receptor beta chains below were found in one sample sequenced in a study of T cells after yellow fever vaccination. In TCRdb, the 5' RACE reads were re-called with MiXCR into one record per CDR3 protein. The sample carries 230,000 or so distinct CDR3 sequences, 5.5% to 8.5% recorded once. The sample in question was CD4+ T cells sorted from PBMCs, obtained on the day of the yellow fever booster vaccination. These TCRs come from a man younger than 45 who received the YFV17D yellow fever vaccine.

This clonotype has at least ten counts. This chain links TRBV20-1 with TRBJ1-5; 7 bases align to TRBD1. The ends lost 2 bases at V and 6 bases at J; junction bases unmatched: 7. CDR1 is DFQATT and CDR2 is SNEGSKA in the germline V gene (reference sequence). This CDR3 comprises 14 residues. The CDR3 nucleotides read TGCAGTGCTAGAATAGGGACAGAGACTCAGCCCCAGCATTTT. Protein product: CSARIGTETQPQHF.

In the case of this clonotype: Possible read error: a much larger clone is one base away. This chain uses TRBV15 with TRBJ2-5; the D is unclear. The V and J ends lost 5 bases and 5 bases respectively, with 15 bases between them. Germline lookup yields CDR1 LNHNV and CDR2 YYDKDF (reference sequence). The CDR3 sequence is 14 residues long. The CDR3 DNA reads as TGTGCCACCAGCCAACAGATGCTTAAGGAGACCCAGTACTTC. It translates to CATSQQMLKETQYF.

In this sample, this clonotype turned up a few times. This chain connects TRBV29-1 to TRBJ2-7; 8 bases align to TRBD1. CDR3 length: 12 residues. The germline gives CDR1 SQVTM, CDR2 ANQGSEA. DNA of the CDR3: TGCACTGCACGGACAGGGCCCTACGAGCAGTACTTC. Translation: CTARTGPYEQYF.